Below, one TCR beta chain is given with its context. Its antigen is unidentified. This entry belongs to a study of PD-1 blockade in classical Hodgkin lymphoma. Overall study findings and caveats: There was a significant rise in CD4+ TCR diversity by C4D1, with no such rise for CD8+. Although disease activity or prior therapy may be involved, causes of the repertoire differences remain undefined. Patients who responded completely had about the same baseline diversity as newly diagnosed patients.

Some clones are missing from TCRdb's copy, which holds only in-frame ones; the method was immunoSEQ multiplex PCR. The sample contains 20,000 to 25,000 clones, 75% to 90% of which appear only once. Deletions cut 4 bases from V and 4 bases from J, with 16 bases between. The CDR3 spans 15 residues. Germline V gene lookup returns CDR1 MNHNS and CDR2 SASEGT. The time point was: cycle 4 day 1 (C4D1), after 5 to 7 weeks of nivolumab. Exposure to brentuximab vedotin varied, and each patient had relapsed following autologous stem cell transplantation. Starting with thawed PBMCs, CD4+ T cells were purified by magnetic negative selection.

The sequence was obtained from a human donor with classical Hodgkin lymphoma. The chain carries TRBV6-1 and TRBJ1-2; D gene unclear. The sequencing here drew on CD4+ T cells from blood, taken before the fourth cycle of nivolumab. CDR3: CASSGRLTESYGYTF. Written as DNA, the CDR3 is TGTGCCAGCAGTGGCAGATTGACCGAAAGCTATGGCTACACCTTC.